The 12 T cell receptor beta chains in this list originate from one sample, sequenced in a study of regulatory T cells in long-lasting Graves disease. The TCR beta library used iRepertoire HTBI primers with Arm-PCR amplification of CDR3. TCRdb recomputed calls from the multiplex PCR reads with MiXCR, one row per CDR3 protein. There are some 400,000 distinct CDR3 sequences in the sample; 14% to 15% occur only once, and over 15% lies in the top ten. The time point was: newly diagnosed GD, antithyroid drugs for less than 3 months. PBMC-extracted RNA yielded the TCR library. These same data were also listed under a study on T cells in Graves' hyperthyroidism and ophthalmopathy.

The sample here was peripheral blood mononuclear cells (PBMCs), taken at new diagnosis, from a patient treated with antithyroid drugs. The receptor set was obtained from a woman in her twenties or thirties with Graves disease.

A remark on this clonotype: A read error is the likely source, as a far larger clone sits one nucleotide away. This chain uses TRBV12-3 or TRBV12-4 with TRBJ2-1; 10 bases agree with TRBD1. With V trimmed by 3 bases and J by 10 bases, 9 bases remained unmatched. The CDR3 extends over 15 amino acids. The CDR3 coding sequence is TGTGCCAGCAGTTTGAGGGACAGGGGCTCCTACGAGCAGTTCTTC. Amino acids: CASSLRDRGSYEQFF.

There are many counts of this clonotype. The V gene is TRBV3-1, the J gene TRBJ1-1; D not certain. The length of the CDR3 is 15 residues. From germline, CDR1 is LGHDT and CDR2 YNNKEL (reference sequence). V was clipped by 1 base and J by 0 bases, with 9 bases between them. The CDR3 DNA follows: TGTGCCAGCAGCCAAGCATCCGGGATGAACACTGAAGCTTTCTTT. Amino acids: CASSQASGMNTEAFF.

This clonotype showed up many times. The V gene is TRBV20-1, the J gene TRBJ2-7, with TRBD2 matching over 10 bases. J lost 2 bases, V lost 0 bases, and 4 bases had no gene match. Germline V gene lookup returns CDR1 DFQATT and CDR2 SNEGSKA (reference sequence). This CDR3 is built from 15 residues. The CDR3 DNA follows: TGCAGTGCTAGAGATGAGAGCGGGAGGGCCTACGAGCAGTACTTC. Its protein product is CSARDESGRAYEQYF.

This clonotype came up many times. The rearrangement joins TRBV7-6 to TRBJ1-2, with TRBD1 as a possible D gene (5 bases). The CDR3 length is 16 residues. Germline V CDR1 and CDR2: SGHVS, FNYEAQ. The germline V and J ends were trimmed by 1 base and 4 bases, with 16 bases remaining between them. DNA for the CDR3: TGTGCCAGCAGCTTAGAAGGGCAGGGAAGCTTCTATGGCTACACCTTC. The encoded protein is CASSLEGQGSFYGYTF.

This clonotype was found many times. The rearrangement joins TRBV11-2 to TRBJ2-1; D call uncertain. CDR1 SGHAT and CDR2 FQNNGV come from the germline V gene. The CDR3 is 13 amino acids. V lost 5 bases to trimming and J lost 5 bases, with 10 bases between them. CDR3 loop: CASSLLVDNEQFF. The CDR3 DNA is TGTGCCAGCAGCCTGCTGGTGGACAATGAGCAGTTCTTC. The full variable domain, in which reference TRBV11-2 and TRBJ2-1 provide the parts outside the CDR3, is EAGVAQSPRYKIIEKRQSVAFWCNPISGHATLYWYQQILGQGPKLLIQFQNNGVVDDSQLPKDRFSAERLKGVDSTLKIQPAKLEDSAVYLCASSLLVDNEQFFGPGTRLTVL.

This clonotype was seen repeatedly, ten times or more. The chain recombines TRBV14 with TRBJ2-7, with D perhaps assigned TRBD1 or TRBD2 (5 bases each). Germline lookup yields CDR1 SGHDN and CDR2 FVKESK. CDR3 length equals 15 residues. V was pared by 4 bases and J by 5 bases, with 18 bases between. The CDR3 DNA is TGTGCCAGCAGCCTCCGCTTAGGGGTGGAGGACGAGCAGTACTTC. It specifies CASSLRLGVEDEQYF. The whole variable domain, remainder taken from reference TRBV14 and TRBJ2-7, is EAGVTQFPSHSVIEKGQTVTLRCDPISGHDNLYWYRRVMGKEIKFLLHFVKESKQDESGMPNNRFLAERTGGTYSTLKVQPAELEDSGVYFCASSLRLGVEDEQYFGPGTRLTVT.

This clonotype was seen ten or more times. The CDR3 loop reads CASSLLAVHSYEQYF. As DNA, the CDR3 is TGTGCCAGCAGCTTGCTAGCGGTCCACTCCTACGAGCAGTACTTC. The J gene is TRBJ2-7, the V gene TRBV5-6; TRBD2 aligns across 7 bases. V gave up 1 base and J gave up 0 bases; unmatched junction bases: 4. In germline, CDR1 is SGHDT, CDR2 YYEEEE. The CDR3 contains 15 residues.

This clonotype appeared many times. The V gene is TRBV20-1, the J gene TRBJ2-1; 13 nucleotides agree with TRBD2. Trimming removed 2 bases from V and 9 bases from J; junction bases left unmatched: 4. The CDR3 runs to 14 residues. Per the germline V gene, CDR1 is DFQATT and CDR2 is SNEGSKA (reference sequence). The CDR3 region is CSARSWTSGGEQFF. The CDR3 bases are TGCAGTGCTAGAAGTTGGACTAGCGGGGGTGAGCAGTTCTTC.

This clonotype was found many times. This chain links TRBV7-9 with TRBJ2-2, with unresolved D. V shed 5 bases and J shed 3 bases, with 22 bases lying between them. The CDR3 contains 18 residues. The germline CDR1 and CDR2 sequences are SEHNR and FQNEAQ (reference sequence). The CDR3 DNA sequence: TGTGCCAGCAGCCCAAACTTGATGGCAGAGAAAGACACCGGGGAGCTGTTTTTT. It is translated as CASSPNLMAEKDTGELFF.

About this clonotype itself: Just one base apart from a much larger clone, this may be a read error. The CDR3 loop is CATGPRTGNYGYTF. CDR3 in DNA: TGTGCCACCGGCCCCCGGACAGGGAACTATGGCTACACCTTC. The V call is TRBV15, the J call TRBJ1-2, with 8 bases that match TRBD1. This CDR3 has 14 amino acids. J lost 2 bases, V lost 8 bases, and 7 bases had no gene match. The V gene's germline CDR1 is LNHNV and CDR2 YYDKDF (reference sequence).

The rearrangement joins TRBV6-5 to TRBJ1-1; no definite D call. V lost 0 bases and J lost 1, with 9 bases in between. The CDR3 consists of 15 residues. Germline V lookup: CDR1 MNHEY, CDR2 SVGAGI. CDR3 amino acids: CASSYSRVGNTEAFF. The CDR3, as DNA: TGTGCCAGCAGTTACTCGCGGGTGGGGAACACTGAAGCTTTCTTT.

This clonotype was detected a few times. J is TRBJ2-2 and V is TRBV2; the match to TRBD1 covers 8 bases. V dropped 2 bases and J dropped 4; count of bases not matched to a gene: 3. The CDR3 is made up of 15 amino acids. Germline loops: CDR1 SNHLY, CDR2 FYNNEI. Here the CDR3 DNA reads TGTGCCAGCAGTGAACAGGGGGCTTTCACCGGGGAGCTGTTTTTT. Encoded protein: CASSEQGAFTGELFF.